This T cell receptor (beta chain) is drawn from a study of response to subunit inactivated influenza vaccine. In germline, CDR1 is MNHNS, CDR2 SASEGT. The CDR3 covers 15 residues. Trimming pared 6 bases from V and 3 bases from J, leaving 15 bases between. Each CDR3 protein is one row after TCRdb ran MiXCR on the RT-PCR reads. The sample consists of 500,000 to 600,000 distinct CDR3 sequences, over 10% of them appearing once. About this clonotype itself: Its cognate antigen is unknown.

Overall study results and limits: After each seasonal influenza vaccination, few new T cells are recruited, the authors suggested.

The rearrangement joins TRBV6-1 to TRBJ1-5; D is possibly TRBD1 (5 bases). The starting material was PBMCs from blood, obtained 40 to 50 days after vaccination. This receptor was identified in a man aged 45-65 years who received an inactivated influenza vaccine. The CDR3 is CASRSRVGLNQPQHF. CDR3 in DNA: TGTGCCAGCAGATCCCGGGTGGGGCTCAATCAGCCCCAGCATTTT.